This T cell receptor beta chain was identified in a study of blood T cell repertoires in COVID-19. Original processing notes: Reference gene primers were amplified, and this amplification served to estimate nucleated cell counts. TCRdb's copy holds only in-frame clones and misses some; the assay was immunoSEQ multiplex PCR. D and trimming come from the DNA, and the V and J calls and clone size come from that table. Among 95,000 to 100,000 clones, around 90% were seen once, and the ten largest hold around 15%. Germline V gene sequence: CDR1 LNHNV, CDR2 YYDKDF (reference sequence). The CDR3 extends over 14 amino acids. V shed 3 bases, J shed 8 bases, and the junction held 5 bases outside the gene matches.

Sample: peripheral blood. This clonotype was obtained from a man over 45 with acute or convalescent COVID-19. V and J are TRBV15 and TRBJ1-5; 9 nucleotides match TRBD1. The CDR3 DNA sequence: TGTGCCACCAGCAGGGACAGGGGAATTGAGCCCCAGCATTTT. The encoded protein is CATSRDRGIEPQHF.